These T cell receptor beta chains were read from a single sample in a study of control samples from healthy donors and cancer patients. Sequencing was performed with immunoSEQ multiplex PCR; in TCRdb, only in-frame clones are kept and a portion is missing. The sample shows 150,000 to 200,000 clones, roughly 90% of them seen only once. Sequencing was done on a sample of blood. The receptor set was obtained from a woman aged 45-59 years in good health. Each CDR3 is given with its conserved first and last residue. The order of the fields is CDR3 DNA, CDR3 protein, D gene, V gene, J gene, clone size. The D gene is left open where the match is weak. Only some rows state a clone size, as once, few, many or a class for expanded clones.

TGTGCCAGCAGGGTCGGGACAGGTTTCTATGGCTACACCTTC	CASRVGTGFYGYTF	TRBD1	TRBV28	TRBJ1-2	-
TGTGCCAGCACTATGGAAGGACAGGGGATAGTCGGCGGCTACACCTTC	CASTMEGQGIVGGYTF	TRBD1	TRBV28	TRBJ1-2	-
TGTGCCATCAGTCCGGGACAGGGGTATGGCTACACCTTC	CAISPGQGYGYTF	TRBD1	TRBV10-3	TRBJ1-2	-
TGTGCCAGTAGTTATGTCACAAGAATAGACTATGGCTACACCTTC	CASSYVTRIDYGYTF	-	TRBV19	TRBJ1-2	-
TGTGCCAGCAGCGGTTCCGTTCCCAATCAGCCCCAGCATTTT	CASSGSVPNQPQHF	-	TRBV3-1/TRBV3-2	TRBJ1-5	-
TGTGCCAGCAGTTCTCTTGGACAGGGGCGTGCTGGAAACACCATATATTTT	CASSSLGQGRAGNTIYF	TRBD1	TRBV28	TRBJ1-3	few
TGTGCCAGCAGTTACTCGAGATCGGGTGGAGGGGAAAAACTGTTTTTT	CASSYSRSGGGEKLFF	-	TRBV6-5	TRBJ1-4	-
TGTGCCAGTAGTCCAGGACCTTCTTGGAACACTGAAGCTTTCTTT	CASSPGPSWNTEAFF	-	TRBV19	TRBJ1-1	-
TGTGCCAGCAGTCCCGTGGGGCCCAGCACAGATACGCAGTATTTT	CASSPVGPSTDTQYF	-	TRBV2	TRBJ2-3	-
TGTGCCAGCAGACCGCCAGTGAACACTGAAGCTTTCTTT	CASRPPVNTEAFF	-	TRBV6-5	TRBJ1-1	-
TGTGCCAGCAGTTACTCTGGACAGGGGGACTATGGCTACACCTTC	CASSYSGQGDYGYTF	TRBD1	TRBV6-5	TRBJ1-2	-
TGCGCCAGCTACCCGGGACAAGGTTACCGTACGCAGTATTTT	CASYPGQGYRTQYF	-	TRBV5-1	TRBJ2-3	-
TGTGCCAGCACCGTGGACAGCGTAAATGAAAAACTGTTTTTT	CASTVDSVNEKLFF	-	TRBV2	TRBJ1-4	-
TGCAGCGCGGGGGATTCGGGAGGCTACACCTTC	CSAGDSGGYTF	-	TRBV29-1	TRBJ1-2	-
TGCGCCAGCAGCCCGGGACACAGGGATCTATATGGCTACACCTTC	CASSPGHRDLYGYTF	-	TRBV5-1	TRBJ1-2	-
TGTGCCAGCAGACTGACAGCTTCGAACACCGGGGAGCTGTTTTTT	CASRLTASNTGELFF	-	TRBV27	TRBJ2-2	-
TGTGCCAGCAGCGGAGGACCCGGAAACTCTGGAAACACCATATATTTT	CASSGGPGNSGNTIYF	-	TRBV9	TRBJ1-3	-
TGTGCCAGCAGCGTCACCCGAACCCCTGGCGATGGCTACACCTTC	CASSVTRTPGDGYTF	-	TRBV7-6	TRBJ1-2	-
TGTGCCAGCAGCTCCGCGACTAGGGGGTTTCGGGATACGCAGTATTTT	CASSSATRGFRDTQYF	-	TRBV7-6	TRBJ2-3	few
TGCGCCAGCAGCCAAGATGGGTACAGAAACAATCAGCCCCAGCATTTT	CASSQDGYRNNQPQHF	-	TRBV4-1	TRBJ1-5	-